The 14 T cell receptor beta chains in this list originate from one sample, sequenced in a study of cytomegalovirus exposure and HLA in healthy donors (dated by TCRdb to the late 2010s). The library was generated by the immunoSEQ multiplex PCR assay. For the multiplex PCR, a mixture combining 60 forward primers for TCR Vbeta segments and 13 reverse primers for TCR Jbeta segments was used. Here the immuneACCESS table is served through TCRdb, limited to in-frame sequences with V and J called. Missing clones are a known gap in these copies; in checked studies unresolved V genes cover under half, and the rest lacks a known reason. This sample is represented by 90,000 to 100,000 clones; roughly 80% of them were singletons. The top ten hold roughly 7.7% of the sample. Sequenced input: PBMCs. The source is a female donor in good health and CMV-seronegative.

The rearrangement uses TRBV25-1 and TRBJ1-4; 7 nucleotides match TRBD1. Trimming at V came to 0 bases and at J to 11 bases, leaving 9 bases not matched to a gene. Per the germline V gene, CDR1 is MGHDK and CDR2 is SYGVNS. The CDR3 contains 15 residues. The CDR3 sequence is CASSEYGQDVWKLFF. CDR3 in DNA: TGTGCCAGCAGTGAATACGGACAGGACGTTTGGAAACTGTTTTTT.

The chain employs TRBV7-8 and TRBJ2-2; 10 positions agree with TRBD2. Germline V CDR1 and CDR2: SGHVS, FQNEAQ. V lost 5 bases and J lost 6; bases outside the gene matches: 6. The CDR3 runs 15 residues. In DNA, the CDR3 is TGTGCCAGCAGCATAACGCTAGCGGGAGCCGGGGAGCTGTTTTTT. It encodes CASSITLAGAGELFF.

The chain employs TRBV7-2 and TRBJ2-7; the match to TRBD2 covers 10 bases. The CDR3 runs 15 residues. J was trimmed by 6 bases and V by 4 bases; bases with no gene match: 9. CDR1 and CDR2 (germline): SGHTA, FQGNSA. In DNA, the CDR3 is TGTGCCAGCAGCTCCCAGGGGACTAGCGTGGTCGAGCAGTACTTC. Encoded protein: CASSSQGTSVVEQYF.

The chain couples TRBV29-1 to TRBJ2-3; 7 bases are shared with TRBD2. The CDR3 sequence is 15 residues long. Germline CDR1 is SQVTM and CDR2 is ANQGSEA. V was clipped by 1 base and J by 2 bases; unmatched bases: 6. This chain's CDR3 is CSVEGTSDLTDTQYF. The CDR3 nucleotides read TGCAGCGTTGAAGGGACTAGTGATCTCACAGATACGCAGTATTTT.

The chain couples TRBV6-5 to TRBJ1-1; 10 nucleotides align to TRBD1. The CDR3 loop spans 15 amino acids. V was clipped by 3 bases and J by 11 bases; unmatched bases: 12. Germline CDR1 and CDR2: MNHEY and SVGAGI. The DNA of the CDR3 is TGTGCCAGCAGTTATCGGGACAGGGGCATGGCTAGGGCTTTCTTT. It codes for CASSYRDRGMARAFF.

The CDR3 sequence is CASSSAGPGQETQYF. CDR3 DNA sequence: TGTGCCAGCAGCAGCGCCGGGCCGGGGCAAGAGACCCAGTACTTC. The rearrangement links TRBV7-9 to TRBJ2-5; D possibly corresponds to TRBD2 (5 bases). The V and J ends lost 5 bases and 2 bases respectively, with 15 bases between them. There are 15 residues in the CDR3. Germline values: CDR1 SEHNR, CDR2 FQNEAQ (reference sequence).

The rearrangement uses TRBV19 and TRBJ2-3, with 8 bases lining up with TRBD1. Germline-derived CDR1 and CDR2 are LNHDA and SQIVND (reference sequence). Unmatched junction bases numbered 5, after V lost 1 base and J lost 2 bases. This CDR3 is 16 amino acids long. The CDR3 region is CASSIGTGWATDTQYF. CDR3 nucleotides: TGTGCCAGTAGTATAGGGACAGGGTGGGCCACAGATACGCAGTATTTT.

This clone was found a few times. The V call is TRBV10-3, the J call TRBJ1-6; D possibly corresponds to TRBD1 (5 bases). The V and J ends lost 4 bases and 8 bases respectively, with 18 bases between them. Germline-derived CDR1 and CDR2 are ENHRY and SYGVKD. This CDR3 has 16 residues. The CDR3 sequence is CAISARQGGIDSPLHF. The CDR3 DNA is TGTGCCATCAGTGCGCGGCAGGGAGGGATAGATTCACCCCTCCACTTT.

The chain combines TRBV4-3 with TRBJ1-1; the D gene is possibly TRBD1 (6 bases). This CDR3 region has 18 residues. The ends were cut back, 1 base at V and 6 bases at J, with 24 bases in the middle. CDR1 and CDR2 from the germline V gene are LGHNA and YSLEER. In nucleotides, the CDR3 is TGCGCCAGCAGCCAAGTCGGACAGAGGAAGGTTCAAGCGGCTGAAGCTTTCTTT. Protein sequence: CASSQVGQRKVQAAEAFF.

The CDR3 DNA follows: TGTGCCAGCAGTCAGACTTATATAGATGAGCAGTTCTTC. Its translation: CASSQTYIDEQFF. V is TRBV6-1 and J is TRBJ2-1; D is uncertain. Trimming cost V 5 bases and J 8 bases, with 13 bases left between them. Germline-derived CDR1 and CDR2 are MNHNS and SASEGT. The CDR3 runs to 13 residues.

This clone was counted a few times. This chain uses TRBV4-1 with TRBJ2-7; TRBD1 aligns across 11 bases. The CDR3 extends over 15 amino acids. Germline trimming cut 3 bases from V and 7 bases from J; bases unmatched to any gene: 8. Per the germline V gene, CDR1 is MGHRA and CDR2 is YSYEKL. CDR3 sequence: CASSHPGQGVGEQYF. In DNA form, the CDR3 reads TGCGCCAGCAGCCACCCGGGACAGGGGGTGGGGGAGCAGTACTTC.

The sample holds a few counts of this clone. V gene TRBV5-1 combines with J gene TRBJ2-1, with D maybe TRBD2 (5 bases). The ends were cut back, 0 bases at V and 4 bases at J, with 11 bases in the middle. The CDR3 totals 15 residues. CDR1 and CDR2 (germline): SGHRS, YFSETQ. The CDR3 coding sequence is TGCGCCAGCAGCTTGGGTGGACTTTCTTACAATGAGCAGTTCTTC. Its protein product is CASSLGGLSYNEQFF.

The chain combines TRBV15 with TRBJ2-1; TRBD2 matches 14 bases. The germline gives CDR1 LNHNV, CDR2 YYDKDF (reference sequence). The CDR3 runs to 17 residues. Germline trimming cut 1 base from V and 7 bases from J; bases unmatched to any gene: 6. The CDR3: CATSRASGLAGGNEQFF. DNA of the CDR3: TGTGCCACCAGCAGAGCCTCTGGACTAGCGGGAGGAAATGAGCAGTTCTTC. Based on the CDR3 plus reference TRBV15 and TRBJ2-1, the full variable domain is DAMVIQNPRYQVTQFGKPVTLSCSQTLNHNVMYWYQQKSSQAPKLLFHYYDKDFNNEADTPDNFQSRRPNTSFCFLDIRSPGLGDTAMYLCATSRASGLAGGNEQFFGPGTRLTVL.

The chain is built from TRBV27 and TRBJ2-7; 10 bases match TRBD2. Germline values: CDR1 MNHEY, CDR2 SMNVEV (reference sequence). CDR3 length equals 18 residues. V lost 0 bases, J lost 0 bases, and 8 bases stayed unmatched. The CDR3 is CASSLSRVERGGSYEQYF. The CDR3 DNA is TGTGCCAGCAGTTTATCGAGGGTTGAGCGGGGGGGCTCCTACGAGCAGTACTTC.